This is a list of T cell receptor beta chains from one sample in a study of identical twins. Each CDR3 protein is one row after TCRdb ran MiXCR on the 5' RACE reads. The data show approximately 1.8 million distinct CDR3 sequences, with about 32% seen just once and 0.25% to 0.3% held by the top ten. The specimen sequenced was cord blood. These receptors came from a newborn girl in good health. Both conserved end residues are part of each CDR3. A D gene is named only where the DNA matches it firmly. Where a row states a size, it is once, few, many or the class of an expanded clone; other rows omit it.

v_call: TRBV4-2
j_call: TRBJ2-1
clone_size: .
cdr3_length: 16
d_call: .
cdr3_nt: TGTGCCAGCAGCCCCACCCCCATTCTAGTTAACAATGAGCAGTTCTTC
cdr3_aa: CASSPTPILVNNEQFF

v_call: TRBV5-6
j_call: TRBJ2-7
clone_size: few
cdr3_length: 16
d_call: TRBD2
cdr3_nt: TGTGCCAGCAGCTTGTATCAAAGCGGGAGATCCTACGAGCAGTACTTC
cdr3_aa: CASSLYQSGRSYEQYF

v_call: TRBV5-1
j_call: TRBJ1-4
clone_size: few
cdr3_length: 16
d_call: TRBD1
cdr3_nt: TGCGCCAGCAGCTCGGGACAGGGAGGAACTAATGAAAAACTGTTTTTT
cdr3_aa: CASSSGQGGTNEKLFF

v_call: TRBV11-2
j_call: TRBJ1-6
clone_size: few
cdr3_length: 16
d_call: TRBD1
cdr3_nt: TGTGCCAGCAGCTTACTCCCGACAGGGGGCAATTCACCCCTCCACTTT
cdr3_aa: CASSLLPTGGNSPLHF

v_call: TRBV6-5
j_call: TRBJ2-5
clone_size: few
cdr3_length: 16
d_call: .
cdr3_nt: TGTGCCAGCAGCCGACAGGTGACCTACATATGGGAGACCCAGTACTTC
cdr3_aa: CASSRQVTYIWETQYF

v_call: TRBV20-1
j_call: TRBJ1-5
clone_size: .
cdr3_length: 17
d_call: .
cdr3_nt: TGCAGTGCTAAAAATCTTTACGGGGTACTGACGAATCAGCCCCAGCATTTT
cdr3_aa: CSAKNLYGVLTNQPQHF

v_call: TRBV19
j_call: TRBJ2-4
clone_size: .
cdr3_length: 16
d_call: .
cdr3_nt: TGTGCCAGTAGTATCACCGGACACCTAGCCAAAAACATTCAGTACTTC
cdr3_aa: CASSITGHLAKNIQYF

v_call: TRBV12-3/TRBV12-4
j_call: TRBJ2-1
clone_size: few
cdr3_length: 17
d_call: .
cdr3_nt: TGTGCCAGCAGTTTGGCCCCCTCCCGGGGCTCCTACAATGAGCAGTTCTTC
cdr3_aa: CASSLAPSRGSYNEQFF

v_call: TRBV20-1
j_call: TRBJ1-6
clone_size: few
cdr3_length: 15
d_call: .
cdr3_nt: TGCAGTGCTAGGTGGCGGGGTCTATATAATTCACCCCTCCACTTT
cdr3_aa: CSARWRGLYNSPLHF

v_call: TRBV28
j_call: TRBJ2-6
clone_size: .
cdr3_length: 15
d_call: .
cdr3_nt: TGTGCCAGCAGGTTGTCGGGGGCTGGGGCCAACGTCCTGACTTTC
cdr3_aa: CASRLSGAGANVLTF

v_call: TRBV4-1
j_call: TRBJ2-7
clone_size: .
cdr3_length: 18
d_call: .
cdr3_nt: TGCGCCAGCAGCCAAGGGTTTCCCCGCCGGGCCGTCTCCCACGAGCAGTACTTC
cdr3_aa: CASSQGFPRRAVSHEQYF

v_call: TRBV2
j_call: TRBJ2-1
clone_size: .
cdr3_length: 12
d_call: TRBD1
cdr3_nt: TGTGCCAGCAGTGACAACAGGGGTGAGCAGTTCTTC
cdr3_aa: CASSDNRGEQFF

v_call: TRBV24-1
j_call: TRBJ2-7
clone_size: few
cdr3_length: 14
d_call: TRBD2
cdr3_nt: TGTGCCACCAGTGACCCCGGGAGGGCCCACGAGCAGTACTTC
cdr3_aa: CATSDPGRAHEQYF

v_call: TRBV6-5
j_call: TRBJ1-2
clone_size: .
cdr3_length: 19
d_call: .
cdr3_nt: TGTGCCAGCAGTTACTCGGGGTTCCGAACAAGGTTCCCTAACTATGGCTACACCTTC
cdr3_aa: CASSYSGFRTRFPNYGYTF

v_call: TRBV28
j_call: TRBJ2-6
clone_size: few
cdr3_length: 16
d_call: .
cdr3_nt: TGTGCCAGCAGTTTAACAGGGACCTCTGGGGCCAACGTCCTGACTTTC
cdr3_aa: CASSLTGTSGANVLTF

v_call: TRBV11-1
j_call: TRBJ2-5
clone_size: .
cdr3_length: 14
d_call: .
cdr3_nt: TGTGCCAGCAGCTTAGCGGATAGCGGCAATGAGCAGTACTTC
cdr3_aa: CASSLADSGNEQYF

v_call: TRBV20-1
j_call: TRBJ2-4
clone_size: .
cdr3_length: 12
d_call: .
cdr3_nt: TGCAGTGCGGGCCGGGACAAAAACATTCAGTACTTC
cdr3_aa: CSAGRDKNIQYF

v_call: TRBV18
j_call: TRBJ1-1
clone_size: .
cdr3_length: 14
d_call: .
cdr3_nt: TGTGCCAGCTCACCGTCCAGGGTAGACACTGAAGCTTTCTTT
cdr3_aa: CASSPSRVDTEAFF

v_call: TRBV13
j_call: TRBJ2-7
clone_size: .
cdr3_length: 18
d_call: .
cdr3_nt: TGTGCCAGCAGCGCGCCTTTAGTCCCAAGGGGCTCCTACAATGAGCAGTACTTC
cdr3_aa: CASSAPLVPRGSYNEQYF

v_call: TRBV20-1
j_call: TRBJ2-7
clone_size: .
cdr3_length: 13
d_call: .
cdr3_nt: TGCAGTGCTATGTTCCAGGGGACCTACGAGCAGTACTTC
cdr3_aa: CSAMFQGTYEQYF

v_call: TRBV19
j_call: TRBJ2-7
clone_size: few
cdr3_length: 16
d_call: TRBD2
cdr3_nt: TGTGCCAGTAGTAGCGCCGGGACTAGCGCGGTATACGAGCAGTACTTC
cdr3_aa: CASSSAGTSAVYEQYF

v_call: TRBV4-2
j_call: TRBJ2-7
clone_size: .
cdr3_length: 16
d_call: TRBD2
cdr3_nt: TGTGCCAGCAGCCAAGGACAGGGACTAGCAGCCTACGAGCAGTACTTC
cdr3_aa: CASSQGQGLAAYEQYF

v_call: TRBV6-4
j_call: TRBJ2-2
clone_size: .
cdr3_length: 17
d_call: TRBD2
cdr3_nt: TGTGCCAGCAGCGAGGGACTAGGGCGACTGAACACCGGGGAGCTGTTTTTT
cdr3_aa: CASSEGLGRLNTGELFF

v_call: TRBV20-1
j_call: TRBJ2-5
clone_size: .
cdr3_length: 14
d_call: TRBD2
cdr3_nt: TGCAGTGCAACGGGACTAGCGGGGTTGGAGACCCAGTACTTC
cdr3_aa: CSATGLAGLETQYF

v_call: TRBV2
j_call: TRBJ2-4
clone_size: .
cdr3_length: 12
d_call: .
cdr3_nt: TGTGCCAGCAGACCGGACGGAAACATTCAGTACTTC
cdr3_aa: CASRPDGNIQYF

v_call: TRBV9
j_call: TRBJ1-2
clone_size: few
cdr3_length: 16
d_call: .
cdr3_nt: TGTGCCAGCAGCGTGGCAGGGGAGAACGCGAACTATGGCTACACCTTC
cdr3_aa: CASSVAGENANYGYTF

v_call: TRBV24-1
j_call: TRBJ1-2
clone_size: .
cdr3_length: 15
d_call: .
cdr3_nt: TGTGCCACCAGTGATTCCCGGGGAACCTCGAATGGCTACACCTTC
cdr3_aa: CATSDSRGTSNGYTF

v_call: TRBV4-2
j_call: TRBJ2-7
clone_size: .
cdr3_length: 18
d_call: .
cdr3_nt: TGTGCCAGCAGCCAAGAACGGGTCGGGCGGAACTCCTACAATGAGCAGTACTTC
cdr3_aa: CASSQERVGRNSYNEQYF

v_call: TRBV24-1
j_call: TRBJ1-2
clone_size: .
cdr3_length: 14
d_call: TRBD1
cdr3_nt: TGTGCCACCAGTTCCTCGGACAGGCTTGCTGGCTACACCTTC
cdr3_aa: CATSSSDRLAGYTF

v_call: TRBV20-1
j_call: TRBJ2-7
clone_size: .
cdr3_length: 14
d_call: TRBD1
cdr3_nt: TGCAGTACCTACAGGGGAAGGGTCTACAATGAGCAGTACTTC
cdr3_aa: CSTYRGRVYNEQYF

v_call: TRBV7-2
j_call: TRBJ2-7
clone_size: .
cdr3_length: 16
d_call: TRBD1
cdr3_nt: TGTGCCAGCAGCTTAGCCATCGGGACAGGGGCCTACGAGCAGTACTTC
cdr3_aa: CASSLAIGTGAYEQYF